The next 11 T cell receptor beta chains were all read from a single sample in a study of T cell repertoires in cytomegalovirus infection. The antigens for these receptors are not known. MiXCR, applied by TCRdb to the reads, yields one record per CDR3 protein. This sample has approximately 910,000 distinct CDR3 sequences; 31% occur once, and the top ten carry around an eighth. This sample comprised cultured CD8+ T cells from PBMCs, obtained from culture after CMV antigen stimulation. Receptors originate from a human donor in good health (CMV status not recorded). Some clones in this sample may be carry-over from other donors' samples.

This clonotype was observed a handful of times. The V call is TRBV7-6, the J call TRBJ2-1; a weak D match, TRBD2 (6 bases). V was shortened by 3 bases and J by 1 base, with 13 bases between the two germline ends. This CDR3 is built from 16 residues. The V gene's germline CDR1 is SGHVS and CDR2 FNYEAQ. The CDR3 DNA sequence: TGTGCCAGCAGCTTTAGGGAGGCACCATCCTACAATGAGCAGTTCTTC. Its protein is CASSFREAPSYNEQFF.

This clonotype occurred a few times. The chain combines TRBV7-3 with TRBJ1-1, with TRBD1 identical over 8 bases. V was clipped by 4 bases and J by 5 bases; unmatched bases: 9. This CDR3 region has 15 residues. In germline, CDR1 is SGHTA, CDR2 FQGTGA. This chain's CDR3 is CASSSIGQGGTEAFF. CDR3 sequence (DNA): TGTGCCAGCAGCTCCATTGGACAGGGAGGGACTGAAGCTTTCTTT.

This clonotype was detected ten times or more. One end of the junction varies from germline; a read error may be responsible. The J gene is TRBJ2-1, the V gene TRBV7-7; TRBD1 aligns across 9 bases. Germline V gene lookup returns CDR1 SSHAT and CDR2 FNYEAQ (reference sequence). The CDR3 length is 16 residues. The CDR3 reads CASSVKQGARYNEQFF. The CDR3 DNA follows: TGTGCTAGCAGTGTAAAACAGGGGGCCCGCTACAATGAGCAGTTCTTC.

This clonotype was counted at least ten times. The V gene is TRBV12-3 or TRBV12-4, the J gene TRBJ1-1, with 8 bases lining up with TRBD1. The CDR3 covers 17 residues. The V gene end was trimmed by 4 bases and the J gene end by 4 bases; junction bases not matched to a gene: 14. In DNA, the CDR3 is TGTGCCAGCAGTTGTCTGCCGGGGACAGGCCCTACCACTGAAGCTTTCTTT. Translated: CASSCLPGTGPTTEAFF.

This clonotype was observed a handful of times. V gene TRBV6-6 combines with J gene TRBJ2-7; possible D gene TRBD1, 6 bases. Germline CDR1 MNHNY, CDR2 SVGAGI (reference sequence). V was trimmed by 2 bases and J by 5 bases, leaving 13 bases between them. The CDR3 spans 14 residues. CDR3 residues: CASSYSRDNNEQYV. DNA for the CDR3: TGTGCCAGCAGTTACAGCCGGGACAACAACGAGCAGTACGTC.

This clonotype was detected a few times. The chain has TRBV20-1 and TRBJ1-2; 9 bases match TRBD1. The germline V gene has CDR1 DFQATT and CDR2 SNEGSKA (reference sequence). Losses at the gene ends were 0 bases for V and 8 bases for J; bases not matched to a gene: 10. CDR3 length equals 15 residues. The CDR3, as DNA: TGCAGTGCTAGAGAGAAGGACAGGGGAAGATGGGGCTACACCTTC. Translated: CSAREKDRGRWGYTF.

This chain uses TRBV18 with TRBJ1-1; a weak D match, TRBD1 (6 bases). The germline gives CDR1 KGHSH, CDR2 LQKENI. The CDR3 extends over 14 amino acids. V shed 5 bases and J shed 6 bases, with 16 bases lying between them. CDR3 amino acids: CASSRGGDIPEAFF. The CDR3 region has the DNA TGTGCCAGCTCAAGGGGGGGGGACATACCTGAAGCTTTCTTT.

This clonotype was detected only a few times. This chain joins TRBV7-9 and TRBJ1-4; the match to TRBD1 covers 8 bases. Germline loops: CDR1 SEHNR, CDR2 FQNEAQ (reference sequence). The V segment lost 5 bases and the J segment 8 bases; nucleotides outside the gene matches: 4. This CDR3 has 13 amino acids. CDR3 residues: CASSPGQVEKLFF. The CDR3 nucleotides are TGTGCCAGCAGCCCGGGACAGGTCGAAAAACTGTTTTTT. The full variable domain, completed using reference TRBV7-9 and TRBJ1-4, is DTGVSQNPRHKITKRGQNVTFRCDPISEHNRLYWYRQTLGQGPEFLTYFQNEAQLEKSRLLSDRFSAERPKGSFSTLEIQRTEQGDSAMYLCASSPGQVEKLFFGSGTQLSVL.

This clonotype occurred many times. The chain employs TRBV7-2 and TRBJ2-2; 7 bases align to TRBD1. The CDR3 is 15 residues long. V was pared by 4 bases and J by 5 bases, with 7 bases of the junction left unmatched. The germline gives CDR1 SGHTA, CDR2 FQGNSA. The CDR3 DNA follows: TGTGCCAGCAGCTCGACAGGGATTATTACCGGGGAGCTGTTTTTT. Its translation is CASSSTGIITGELFF.

This clonotype has more than one count but fewer than ten. The chain carries TRBV4-1 and TRBJ2-3; D remains ambiguous. This CDR3 has 15 amino acids. The V and J ends lost 1 base and 2 bases respectively, with 10 bases between them. Per the germline V gene, CDR1 is MGHRA and CDR2 is YSYEKL. CDR3 residues: CASSQVHFSTDTQYF. The CDR3 bases are TGCGCCAGCAGCCAAGTTCACTTCTCCACAGATACGCAGTATTTT.

The chain joins TRBV7-9 to TRBJ2-6, with TRBD2 matching 10 bases. V trimming: 6 bases; J trimming: 0 bases; junction bases outside the gene matches: 8. The length of the CDR3 is 18 residues. The V gene's germline CDR1 is SEHNR and CDR2 FQNEAQ (reference sequence). CDR3 nucleotides: TGTGCCAGCAGGGAGACTAGCGGGCCTGTCTCTGGGGCCAACGTCCTGACTTTC. Amino acids: CASRETSGPVSGANVLTF.